This T cell receptor (beta chain) originates from a study of T cells expressing NK-cell markers. About the research overall: Just one sequenced donor of eight was HCMV-seronegative, while seven were seropositive.

TCRdb reprocessed the 5' RACE reads and reports one entry per CDR3 protein, with no DNA. This sample's table has about 380,000 distinct CDR3 sequences. This CDR3 spans 12 amino acids. From germline, CDR1 is SGHVS and CDR2 FQNEAQ. This receptor was identified in a man between 18 and 69 years old in good health. The sequencing input was blood T cells: a sorted CD56 or NKG2C T cell subset, CD4+ or CD8+ T cells, or bulk PBMC T cells (not recorded which). The chain employs TRBV7-8 and TRBJ1-4. The CDR3 loop is CASSFSNEKLFF.